The present TCR beta chain was sequenced within a study of response to subunit inactivated influenza vaccine. TCRdb ran MiXCR on the RT-PCR reads and lists one entry per CDR3 protein. This sample yields roughly 650,000 distinct CDR3 sequences, of which about 14% are seen a single time; approximately 7.6% belongs to the top ten. The CDR3 loop spans 16 amino acids. Germline V gene sequence: CDR1 MGHDK, CDR2 SYGVNS. V lost 0 bases and J 0 bases, leaving 10 bases between the germline ends. About this clonotype: Antigen unknown.

Study-level points and caveats: Authors suggested few new T cells are recruited by each seasonal influenza vaccination.

The chain is built from TRBV25-1 and TRBJ2-3; TRBD1 is a possible D gene (5 bases). The source was PBMCs from blood, collected 14 to 15 days before vaccination. This TCR was sampled from a man aged 45-65 years who received an inactivated influenza vaccine. CDR3 coding DNA: TGTGCCAGCAGTGAATATCAGGGTGCTAGCACAGATACGCAGTATTTT. Its translation: CASSEYQGASTDTQYF.